This T cell receptor beta chain was profiled in a study of blood T cells in healthy people across ages. Sample-barcoded 5' priming and a J-beta primer mix drove a second PCR of about 6 to 12 cycles. Every individual sample yielded 2.5 million or more paired-end reads (each containing CDR3). TCRdb called the 5' RACE reads again in MiXCR, with one record for every CDR3 protein. The table includes approximately 600,000 distinct CDR3 sequences, about 53% detected once. Of note for this clonotype: Its antigen is unidentified.

Looked up from germline, CDR1 is DFQATT and CDR2 is SNEGSKA (reference sequence). V was clipped by 6 bases and J by 5 bases, with 17 bases between them. The CDR3 is 14 residues long. The study, taken as a whole, reports: More naive CD4+ cells and higher diversity marked long-lived donors relative to aged donors.

The sequencing sample was made of blood. This clonotype was obtained from a man aged 60 to 69 in good health. This chain uses TRBV20-1 with TRBJ2-1; tentative D call: TRBD2 (6 bases). CDR3 in amino acids: CSAPRLGPDNEQFF. CDR3 nucleotide sequence: TGCAGTGCACCTCGACTAGGGCCCGACAATGAGCAGTTCTTC.